This TCR beta chain was identified during a study of OX40 agonist ivuxolimab in advanced cancers. Study-wide results and limits: Near-lowest levels of clonal expansion characterized partial responders at 0.1-3.0 mg/kg. Certain nonresponders additionally had low normalized T-cell clonal expansion. Circulating CD4+ and CD8+ T cells showed clonal expansion by week 6 at 0.1 to 3.0 mg/kg.

Patients with autoimmune history or systemic immunosuppression were excluded. Note on this clone: Its specificity is not known.

The germline V gene encodes CDR1 SEHNR and CDR2 FQNEAQ (reference sequence). The length of the CDR3 is 12 residues. V dropped 5 bases and J dropped 5 bases, with 9 bases sitting between them. Data came from immunoSEQ multiplex PCR; TCRdb stores just in-frame clones and leaves some out. The sample yields about 32,000 clones, roughly 84% seen once. The source material was CD4+ or CD8+ T cells sorted from blood, sampled in a trial of the OX40 agonist ivuxolimab. The receptor was isolated from an adult with an advanced solid tumor such as melanoma, head and neck, liver or kidney cancer. The chain combines TRBV7-9 with TRBJ1-1; tentatively, D is TRBD1 (5 bases). CDR3 in amino acids: CASSPGETEAFF. The DNA for the CDR3 is TGTGCCAGCAGCCCGGGGGAGACTGAAGCTTTCTTT.